Listed here are 24 T cell receptor beta chains from one sample, sequenced in a study of T cell repertoires in cytomegalovirus infection. Their specific antigens are unknown. A single record per CDR3 protein comes from TCRdb applying MiXCR to the reads. The table shows 830,000 or so distinct CDR3 sequences, with 32% occurring only once. Material: cultured CD8+ T cells from PBMCs, obtained from culture after CMV antigen stimulation. All receptors derive from a human donor in good health (CMV status not recorded). Some clones in this sample may be carry-over from other donors' samples.

J is TRBJ2-3 and V is TRBV19; D tentatively fits TRBD1 or TRBD2 (5 bases each). The CDR3 loop spans 14 amino acids. The ends were cut back, 9 bases at V and 1 base at J, with 14 bases in the middle. Germline V gene sequence: CDR1 LNHDA, CDR2 SQIVND (reference sequence). The CDR3 protein is CASTWGSGTDTQYF. The CDR3 DNA follows: TGTGCCAGCACATGGGGGTCTGGCACAGATACGCAGTATTTT.

The table lists this clonotype with many counts. The CDR3 DNA is TGCAGTGCAACCTTCAACTGGGGTCGGAGGAATCAGCCCCAGCATTTT. Encoded protein: CSATFNWGRRNQPQHF. The chain links TRBV20-1 to TRBJ1-5; no firm D call. CDR3 size: 16 residues. With 6 bases removed from V and 4 bases from J, the gap between germline ends came to 22 bases. Germline loops: CDR1 DFQATT, CDR2 SNEGSKA (reference sequence).

The chain joins TRBV3-1 to TRBJ1-1, with a tentative D call TRBD1 (5 bases). V lost 5 bases and J 4 bases, leaving 11 bases between the germline ends. In germline, CDR1 is LGHDT, CDR2 YNNKEL (reference sequence). The CDR3 has 13 residues. CDR3 sequence reads: CASSLRGVTEAFF. CDR3 DNA: TGTGCCAGCAGCTTGCGGGGGGTCACTGAAGCTTTCTTT.

This chain joins TRBV6-5 and TRBJ2-1, with D tentatively TRBD1 (6 bases). Trimming stripped 4 bases from V and 2 bases from J, with 6 bases between. The CDR3 is made up of 13 amino acids. Germline V gene data show CDR1 as MNHEY and CDR2 as SVGAGI. CDR3 DNA sequence: TGTGCCAGCAGTTGGGGGCCCTACAATGAGCAGTTCTTC. Its protein product is CASSWGPYNEQFF.

The CDR3 is CAISESTYGYTF. In nucleotides, the CDR3 is TGTGCCATCAGTGAGTCGACATATGGCTACACCTTC. The chain employs TRBV10-3 and TRBJ1-2; D call uncertain. This CDR3 spans 12 amino acids. CDR1 is ENHRY and CDR2 is SYGVKD in the germline V gene. V was shortened by 0 bases and J by 5 bases, with 4 bases between the two germline ends.

Only a few counts were recorded for this clonotype. This chain connects TRBV19 to TRBJ2-2; a weak D match, TRBD2 (5 bases). Per germline, CDR1 LNHDA and CDR2 SQIVND (reference sequence). Deletions cut 2 bases from V and 5 bases from J, with 9 bases between. CDR3 size: 14 residues. The CDR3 loop reads CASSITRRTGELFF. Written as DNA, the CDR3 is TGTGCCAGTAGTATAACCAGGAGGACCGGGGAGCTGTTTTTT.

Only a few counts were recorded for this clonotype. The chain recombines TRBV6-2 or TRBV6-3 with TRBJ1-5, with TRBD1 matching 9 bases. The trim removed 6 bases at V and 3 bases at J, leaving 9 bases unmatched. The CDR3 length is 16 residues. Germline loops: CDR1 MNHEY, CDR2 SVGEGT. The CDR3 sequence: CASRSIRDRVNQPQHF. The CDR3 region has the DNA TGTGCCAGCAGGTCTATCCGGGACAGGGTCAATCAGCCCCAGCATTTT.

This clonotype was counted many times. The chain has TRBV7-2 and TRBJ2-2; possibly TRBD1 for D (5 bases). Trimming removed 5 bases from V and 2 bases from J, with 12 bases in between. This CDR3 contains 15 residues. Germline CDR1 SGHTA, CDR2 FQGNSA. CDR3 nucleotides: TGTGCCAGCAGCAAGGGGTTTCCAAACACCGGGGAGCTGTTTTTT. Residues: CASSKGFPNTGELFF.

The chain uses TRBV5-1 and TRBJ1-5; TRBD1 is a possible D gene (5 bases). Looked up from germline, CDR1 is SGHRS and CDR2 is YFSETQ. Between the trimmed V and J ends, which lost 3 bases and 8 bases, there was a span of 18 bases. This CDR3 region has 15 residues. CDR3 in amino acids: CASSSQGSSVEPQHF. CDR3 in DNA: TGCGCCAGCAGCTCCCAGGGCTCCAGTGTGGAGCCCCAGCATTTT.

This clonotype was counted between two and nine times. V and J are TRBV7-9 and TRBJ1-5; unclear D gene. The V and J ends lost 3 bases and 7 bases respectively, with 16 bases between them. This CDR3 comprises 15 residues. The germline V gene has CDR1 SEHNR and CDR2 FQNEAQ (reference sequence). DNA for the CDR3: TGTGCCAGCAGCTTGGGAACCCCATCGATACAGCCCCAGCATTTT. As protein: CASSLGTPSIQPQHF.

The rearrangement links TRBV27 to TRBJ2-1; D is unresolved. Germline CDR1 reads MNHEY; CDR2 reads SMNVEV (reference sequence). CDR3 length equals 15 residues. Between the trimmed V and J ends, which lost 3 bases and 4 bases, there was a span of 13 bases. The CDR3 DNA reads as TGTGCCAGCAGTTTTGGCCAGCCCATGTACAATGAGCAGTTCTTC. It specifies CASSFGQPMYNEQFF.

In its sample, this clonotype was seen a few times. The V and J genes are TRBV28 and TRBJ1-4; D is uncertain. The length of the CDR3 is 15 residues. The germline V and J ends were trimmed by 3 bases and 0 bases, with 8 bases remaining between them. The germline CDR1 and CDR2 sequences are MDHEN and SYDVKM. The CDR3 here is CASSFLAATNEKLFF. DNA for the CDR3: TGTGCCAGCAGTTTCCTTGCGGCAACTAATGAAAAACTGTTTTTT.

Details on this clonotype: One end of the junction does not line up with germline, which may come from a read error. This rearrangement joins TRBV7-9 to TRBJ2-4; D not resolved. From germline, CDR1 is SEHNR and CDR2 FQNEAQ (reference sequence). This CDR3 is built from 15 residues. The CDR3 protein is CANSLAGGAKNIQYF. In nucleotides, the CDR3 is TGTGCCAACAGCTTAGCAGGTGGAGCCAAAAACATTCAGTACTTC.

The CDR3 nucleotides read TGTGCCAACAGCTTGGACAGGGACGAGCAGTACGTC. This gives the protein CANSLDRDEQYV. V gene TRBV7-3 combines with J gene TRBJ2-7; TRBD1 matches 8 bases. Germline CDR1 reads SGHTA; CDR2 reads FQGTGA. The CDR3 runs to 12 residues.

This sequence joins TRBV27 and TRBJ1-5; D remains ambiguous. Germline values: CDR1 MNHEY, CDR2 SMNVEV (reference sequence). Trimming stripped 2 bases from V and 0 bases from J, with 14 bases between. The CDR3 runs to 17 residues. In nucleotides, the CDR3 is TGTGCCAGCAGTTTAAGCGCGGCAGGCTATAGCAATCAGCCCCAGCATTTT. Its translation: CASSLSAAGYSNQPQHF.

This chain joins TRBV5-6 and TRBJ1-1; no reliable D call. This CDR3 has 14 amino acids. Germline assignment: CDR1 SGHDT and CDR2 YYEEEE. V was cut by 0 bases and J by 5 bases, with 11 bases left in between. The DNA of the CDR3 is TGTGCCAGCAGCTTGGAACCGATAGGAACTGAAGCTTTCTTT. It is translated as CASSLEPIGTEAFF. Variable domain in full (rest from reference TRBV5-6 and TRBJ1-1): DAGVTQSPTHLIKTRGQQVTLRCSPKSGHDTVSWYQQALGQGPQFIFQYYEEEERQRGNFPDRFSGHQFPNYSSELNVNALLLGDSALYLCASSLEPIGTEAFFGQGTRLTVV.

This clonotype was seen more than once but under ten times. The chain couples TRBV6-1 to TRBJ1-2; no reliable D call. The CDR3 runs 15 residues. Trimming pared 2 bases from V and 0 bases from J, leaving 10 bases between. Per germline, CDR1 MNHNS and CDR2 SASEGT. The CDR3 is CASSENWAANYGYTF. For the CDR3, the DNA is TGTGCCAGCAGTGAAAATTGGGCGGCTAACTATGGCTACACCTTC.

The genes are TRBV6-5 and TRBJ1-5; perhaps TRBD1 as D (6 bases). Trimming took 0 bases from V and 4 from J, leaving 10 bases between them. The CDR3 length is 15 residues. Germline V gene lookup returns CDR1 MNHEY and CDR2 SVGAGI. The CDR3 loop reads CASSYSQGYNQPQHF. CDR3 DNA: TGTGCCAGCAGTTACTCTCAGGGGTATAATCAGCCCCAGCATTTT.

Only a few counts were recorded for this clonotype. The chain's CDR3 is CASTPRGGRSDEQFF. DNA for the CDR3: TGTGCCAGCACCCCCCGAGGAGGGAGGAGCGATGAGCAGTTCTTC. J is TRBJ2-1 and V is TRBV27, with D maybe TRBD2 (6 bases). The V gene lost 7 bases and the J gene lost 8 bases, with 21 bases spanning the gap. The germline V gene has CDR1 MNHEY and CDR2 SMNVEV (reference sequence). This CDR3 contains 15 residues.

The J gene is TRBJ2-1, the V gene TRBV7-2, with D possibly matching TRBD2 (6 bases). V dropped 1 base and J dropped 6 bases, with 25 bases sitting between them. The CDR3 runs 19 residues. Germline V gene lookup returns CDR1 SGHTA and CDR2 FQGNSA. The CDR3 DNA reads as TGTGCCAGCAGCTTAGAGGATCCAGAATGGGGAGGACGGGGCAATGAGCAGTTCTTC. Protein: CASSLEDPEWGGRGNEQFF.

A few counts support this clonotype. This chain connects TRBV5-5 to TRBJ2-5, with a possible D match to TRBD1 (5 bases). Germline values: CDR1 SGHKS, CDR2 YYEKEE (reference sequence). The V and J ends lost 0 bases and 5 bases respectively, with 11 bases between them. The CDR3 is made up of 14 amino acids. The CDR3 region is CASSLVGRVETQYF. CDR3 sequence (DNA): TGTGCCAGCAGCTTGGTCGGCAGGGTTGAGACCCAGTACTTC.

This clonotype was seen a single time. V is TRBV28 and J is TRBJ1-5; D uncertain. This CDR3 contains 15 residues. The germline V gene encodes CDR1 MDHEN and CDR2 SYDVKM. V was clipped by 2 bases and J by 5 bases, with 13 bases between them. CDR3 nucleotides: TGTGCCAGCAGTTTACTGTCACAGAATTATCAGCCCCAGCATTTT. Residues: CASSLLSQNYQPQHF.

The chain is built from TRBV19 and TRBJ1-2; tentative D call: TRBD1 (6 bases). The CDR3 contains 17 residues. The germline V gene encodes CDR1 LNHDA and CDR2 SQIVND (reference sequence). V was pared by 7 bases and J by 2 bases, with 23 bases between. CDR3 nucleotides: TGTGCCAGTATCCAAGGCCGGGGGCGTAATGCGAACTATGGCTACACCTTC. It specifies CASIQGRGRNANYGYTF. Based on the CDR3 plus reference TRBV19 and TRBJ1-2, the full variable domain is DGGITQSPKYLFRKEGQNVTLSCEQNLNHDAMYWYRQDPGQGLRLIYYSQIVNDFQKGDIAEGYSVSREKKESFPLTVTSAQKNPTAFYLCASIQGRGRNANYGYTFGSGTRLTVV.

This clonotype was recorded at least ten times. The chain combines TRBV7-2 with TRBJ1-2; TRBD1 agrees at 8 bases. Germline V gene lookup returns CDR1 SGHTA and CDR2 FQGNSA. V was clipped by 4 bases and J by 7 bases; unmatched bases: 8. The CDR3 consists of 14 residues. CDR3 nucleotide sequence: TGTGCCAGCAGCTACTGGACAGGGTCTGGTGGCTACACCTTC. This sequence encodes CASSYWTGSGGYTF.